Here is one T cell receptor beta chain with its context. Only in-frame clones appear in the TCRdb table, and some are missing; sequencing was by immunoSEQ multiplex PCR. This repertoire shows around 110,000 clones, about 90% found once; its top ten account for 7.5% to 8%. The CDR3 has 15 residues. The V and J ends lost 2 bases and 2 bases respectively, with 10 bases between them. Germline loops: CDR1 SGHTA, CDR2 FQGNSA. This specimen belongs to a study of T cell responses to AZD1222 COVID-19 vaccine. The sample here was peripheral blood, taken on day 0 of AZD1222 vaccination. The chain links TRBV7-2 to TRBJ1-5; D is uncertain. This TCR came from an adult in good health. In nucleotides, the CDR3 is TGTGCCAGCAGCTTACAAGAGGGCGGCAATCAGCCCCAGCATTTT. It yields the protein CASSLQEGGNQPQHF.